This passage covers 19 T cell receptor beta chains from one sample sequenced in a study of blood T cell repertoires in COVID-19. Using immunoSEQ multiplex PCR, the repertoire was profiled, and TCRdb retains in-frame clones only, with some absent. The sample has tens of thousands of clones, roughly 78% seen once. Material: peripheral blood. These receptors all come from a man aged 60-69 years with acute or convalescent COVID-19.

The rearrangement joins TRBV6-5 to TRBJ2-7; 9 nucleotides match TRBD1. The germline V gene has CDR1 MNHEY and CDR2 SVGAGI. V lost 6 bases and J lost 2; bases outside the gene matches: 5. The CDR3 runs to 14 residues. Written as DNA, the CDR3 is TGTGCCAGCAGGCTGGACAGGGGACCCTACGAGCAGTACTTC. Its protein is CASRLDRGPYEQYF.

This chain joins TRBV6-5 and TRBJ2-1, with 11 bases that match TRBD1. In germline, CDR1 is MNHEY, CDR2 SVGAGI. The length of the CDR3 is 15 residues. Germline trimming cut 6 bases from V and 7 bases from J; bases unmatched to any gene: 8. The chain's CDR3 is CASRRPGQGENEQFF. For the CDR3, the DNA is TGTGCCAGCAGGCGGCCGGGACAGGGGGAAAATGAGCAGTTCTTC.

This clone was recorded only once. V and J are TRBV5-1 and TRBJ1-2, with 9 positions matching TRBD1. Trimming removed 2 bases from V and 4 bases from J; junction bases left unmatched: 3. This CDR3 is 14 amino acids long. The germline V gene has CDR1 SGHRS and CDR2 YFSETQ. The CDR3 sequence: CASSLDRGAYGYTF. The CDR3 bases are TGCGCCAGCAGCTTAGACAGGGGGGCCTATGGCTACACCTTC.

V and J are TRBV6-1 and TRBJ1-6; D possibly corresponds to TRBD1 (6 bases). The length of the CDR3 is 14 residues. Germline CDR1 MNHNS, CDR2 SASEGT. V lost 2 bases and J lost 7, with 9 bases in between. The CDR3, as DNA: TGTGCCAGCAGTGAACCAGGGGCGAATTCACCCCTCCACTTT. Its translation is CASSEPGANSPLHF.

The V call is TRBV6-5, the J call TRBJ2-5; the match to TRBD1 covers 12 bases. Germline CDR1 and CDR2: MNHEY and SVGAGI. J was trimmed by 4 bases and V by 8 bases; bases with no gene match: 8. The CDR3 covers 15 residues. Written as DNA, the CDR3 is TGTGCCAGCTGGTCCGGGACAGGGGGCCGAGAGACCCAGTACTTC. This codes for CASWSGTGGRETQYF.

This clone was found a few times. The rearrangement links TRBV5-8 to TRBJ1-5; D possibly corresponds to TRBD1 (6 bases). Germline assignment: CDR1 SGHTS and CDR2 YDEGEE. The CDR3 is 15 residues long. V was cut by 0 bases and J by 5 bases, with 12 bases left in between. The CDR3 DNA is TGTGCCAGCAGCTTGGGGGGGACACTTTATCAGCCCCAGCATTTT. It specifies CASSLGGTLYQPQHF.

Note on this clone: A read error may produce the germline difference seen at one junction end. The rearrangement uses TRBV7-7 and TRBJ2-5; tentative D call: TRBD2 (6 bases). The CDR3 runs 15 residues. The germline V gene encodes CDR1 SSHAT and CDR2 FNYEAQ (reference sequence). The chain's CDR3 is CASSLGAGGQETQYF. The CDR3 bases are TGTGCTAGCAGCTTAGGGGCCGGGGGCCAAGAGACCCAGTACTTC.

V and J are TRBV12-5 and TRBJ1-5; TRBD1 agrees at 8 bases. The CDR3 loop spans 16 amino acids. V lost 1 base, J lost 6 bases, and 8 bases stayed unmatched. CDR1 is LGHNT and CDR2 is FRNRAP in the germline V gene. The CDR3 DNA is TGTGCTAGTGGTTTGGATCCTACAGGGGGGAGTCAGCCCCAGCATTTT. It specifies CASGLDPTGGSQPQHF. Combining the CDR3 with reference TRBV12-5 and TRBJ1-5 gives the whole variable domain DARVTQTPRHKVTEMGQEVTMRCQPILGHNTVFWYRQTMMQGLELLAYFRNRAPLDDSGMPKDRFSAEMPDATLATLKIQPSEPRDSAVYFCASGLDPTGGSQPQHFGDGTRLSIL.

The chain employs TRBV5-1 and TRBJ2-3; 7 bases fit TRBD1. V lost 4 bases, J lost 3 bases, and 5 bases stayed unmatched. From germline, CDR1 is SGHRS and CDR2 YFSETQ. The CDR3 runs 14 residues. The CDR3 is CASSETGATDTQYF. The CDR3 DNA sequence: TGCGCCAGCAGCGAAACAGGGGCAACAGATACGCAGTATTTT.

This chain links TRBV6-5 with TRBJ2-1, with D maybe TRBD1 (5 bases). The length of the CDR3 is 13 residues. Germline V gene lookup returns CDR1 MNHEY and CDR2 SVGAGI. Trimming took off 6 bases at V and 6 bases at J, with 12 bases between the two ends. CDR3 DNA: TGTGCCAGCAGATCCCAGGGATTCAATGAGCAGTTCTTC. The encoded protein is CASRSQGFNEQFF.

This rearrangement joins TRBV10-1 to TRBJ2-5; maybe TRBD2 (5 bases). CDR1 and CDR2 (germline): WNHNN, SYGVQD (reference sequence). Trimming took 3 bases from V and 4 from J, leaving 18 bases between them. The CDR3 extends over 16 amino acids. The CDR3 sequence is CASSDTSTGGGETQYF. CDR3 DNA: TGCGCCAGCAGTGATACCTCGACCGGCGGAGGAGAGACCCAGTACTTC.

This clone showed up just a few times. CDR3 in amino acids: CASSRTPQGTDEQYF. The CDR3 DNA sequence: TGCGCCAGCAGCCGTACCCCACAGGGGACGGACGAGCAGTACTTC. V gene TRBV5-1 combines with J gene TRBJ2-7; 7 bases line up with TRBD1. The J segment lost 5 bases and the V segment lost 4 bases, leaving 12 bases of the junction unmatched. Germline V gene data show CDR1 as SGHRS and CDR2 as YFSETQ. This CDR3 has 15 residues.

The genes are TRBV28 and TRBJ2-7; TRBD1 matches at 7 bases. With 5 bases clipped from V and 6 bases from J, the junction kept 13 bases outside the gene matches. The CDR3 covers 15 residues. Germline CDR1 MDHEN, CDR2 SYDVKM. CDR3 amino acids: CASSNPTGRLSEQYF. In DNA, the CDR3 is TGTGCCAGCAGTAACCCGACAGGGCGGCTAAGCGAGCAGTACTTC.

The rearrangement joins TRBV27 to TRBJ2-3; 7 nucleotides match TRBD2. Trimming removed 2 bases from V and 1 base from J; junction bases left unmatched: 15. Germline CDR1 reads MNHEY; CDR2 reads SMNVEV (reference sequence). This CDR3 is built from 19 residues. CDR3 region: CASSLQGWEGGTGTDTQYF. DNA of the CDR3: TGTGCCAGCAGTTTACAGGGATGGGAGGGTGGCACAGGCACAGATACGCAGTATTTT.

This chain links TRBV2 with TRBJ2-5, with TRBD2 as a possible D gene (5 bases). CDR3 size: 14 residues. Trimming pared 6 bases from V and 0 bases from J, leaving 11 bases between. The V gene's germline CDR1 is SNHLY and CDR2 FYNNEI. CDR3 in amino acids: CASSWTRNQETQYF. The CDR3 coding sequence is TGTGCCAGCAGCTGGACTCGTAACCAAGAGACCCAGTACTTC.

As for this clone: Other nucleotide sequences in the sample specify the same CDR3. The chain recombines TRBV4-3 with TRBJ2-1, with 15 bases identical to TRBD2. Germline-derived CDR1 and CDR2 are LGHNA and YSLEER. J gave up 8 bases and V 4 bases, and 12 bases lay outside the gene matches. The CDR3 runs 18 residues. The chain's CDR3 is CASSRAAKGLAGGDEQFF. The DNA of the CDR3 is TGCGCCAGCAGCCGCGCCGCGAAAGGACTAGCGGGAGGGGATGAGCAGTTCTTC.

This clone was seen a few times. The chain combines TRBV6-5 with TRBJ1-6, with D possibly being TRBD1 (5 bases). Deletions cut 5 bases from V and 5 bases from J, with 10 bases between. Germline V gene lookup returns CDR1 MNHEY and CDR2 SVGAGI. CDR3 length equals 14 residues. CDR3 residues: CASSTEGDNSPLHF. As DNA, the CDR3 is TGTGCCAGCAGTACCGAAGGGGATAATTCACCCCTCCACTTT.

The rearrangement links TRBV11-1 to TRBJ1-2; D is unresolved. Germline V gene lookup returns CDR1 SGHAT and CDR2 FQDESV (reference sequence). Trimming shortened V by 4 bases and J by 8 bases, and 17 bases separated the two germline ends. There are 14 residues in the CDR3. CDR3 region: CASSSPGGVGGYTF. For the CDR3, the DNA is TGTGCCAGCAGCTCTCCGGGAGGTGTAGGCGGCTACACCTTC.

This sequence joins TRBV5-4 and TRBJ2-7; 10 positions match TRBD1. CDR3 length: 16 residues. Germline-derived CDR1 and CDR2 are SGHNT and YYREEE (reference sequence). V lost 4 bases to trimming and J lost 2 bases; unmatched junction nucleotides: 9. The CDR3 DNA sequence: TGTGCCAGCAGCATTCCGGGACAGGGGTTTACCTACGAGCAGTACTTC. This translates into CASSIPGQGFTYEQYF.